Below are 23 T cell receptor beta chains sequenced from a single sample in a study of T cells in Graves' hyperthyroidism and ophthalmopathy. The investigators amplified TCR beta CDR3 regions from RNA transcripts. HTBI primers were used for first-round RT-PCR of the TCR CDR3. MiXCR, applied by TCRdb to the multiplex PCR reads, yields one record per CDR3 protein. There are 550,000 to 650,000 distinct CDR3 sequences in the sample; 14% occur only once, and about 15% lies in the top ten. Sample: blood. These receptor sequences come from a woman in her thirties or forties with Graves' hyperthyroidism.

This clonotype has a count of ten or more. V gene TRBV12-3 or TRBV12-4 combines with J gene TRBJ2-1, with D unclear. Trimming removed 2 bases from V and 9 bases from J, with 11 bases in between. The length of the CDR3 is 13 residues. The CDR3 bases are TGTGCCAGCAGTTTAACCCTTATCCGTGAGCAGTTCTTC. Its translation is CASSLTLIREQFF.

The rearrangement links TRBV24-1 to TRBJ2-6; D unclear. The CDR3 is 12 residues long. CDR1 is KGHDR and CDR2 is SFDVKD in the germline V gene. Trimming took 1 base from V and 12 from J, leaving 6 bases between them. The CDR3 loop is CATSDLGVVLTF. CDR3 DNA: TGTGCCACCAGTGATTTAGGAGTCGTCCTGACTTTC.

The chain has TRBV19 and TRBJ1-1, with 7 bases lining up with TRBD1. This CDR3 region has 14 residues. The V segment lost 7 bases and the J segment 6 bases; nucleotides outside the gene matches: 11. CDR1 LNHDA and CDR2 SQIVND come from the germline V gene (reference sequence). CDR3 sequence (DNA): TGTGCCAGTACTAAACAGACAGGGAAGGCTGAAGCTTTCTTT. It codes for CASTKQTGKAEAFF.

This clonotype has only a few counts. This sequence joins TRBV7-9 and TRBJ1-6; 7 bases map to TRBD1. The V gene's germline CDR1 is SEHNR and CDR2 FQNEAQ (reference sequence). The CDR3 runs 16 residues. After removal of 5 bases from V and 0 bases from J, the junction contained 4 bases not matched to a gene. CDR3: CASSRGQSSYNSPLHF. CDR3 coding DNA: TGTGCCAGCAGCCGGGGACAGAGCTCCTATAATTCACCCCTCCACTTT.

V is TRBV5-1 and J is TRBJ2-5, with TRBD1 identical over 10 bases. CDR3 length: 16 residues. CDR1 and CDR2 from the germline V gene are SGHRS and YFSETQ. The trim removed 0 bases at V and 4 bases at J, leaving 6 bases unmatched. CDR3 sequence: CASSLVGTGVRETQYF. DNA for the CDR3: TGCGCCAGCAGCTTGGTAGGGACAGGGGTCCGAGAGACCCAGTACTTC.

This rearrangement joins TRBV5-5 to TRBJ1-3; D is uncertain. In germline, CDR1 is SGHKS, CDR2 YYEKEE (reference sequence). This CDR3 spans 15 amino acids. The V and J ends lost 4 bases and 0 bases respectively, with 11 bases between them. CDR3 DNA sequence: TGTGCCAGCAGCGCTGACCGGAACTCTGGAAACACCATATATTTT. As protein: CASSADRNSGNTIYF.

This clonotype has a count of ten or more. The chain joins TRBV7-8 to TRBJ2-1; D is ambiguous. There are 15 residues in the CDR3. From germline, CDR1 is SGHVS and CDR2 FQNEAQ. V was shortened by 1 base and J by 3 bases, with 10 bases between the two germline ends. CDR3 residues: CASSLGGRDYNEQFF. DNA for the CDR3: TGTGCCAGCAGCTTAGGGGGTAGAGACTACAATGAGCAGTTCTTC.

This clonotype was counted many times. The CDR3: CASSEAKGWGPTNEKLFF. DNA of the CDR3: TGTGCCAGCAGTGAAGCGAAGGGATGGGGTCCAACTAATGAAAAACTGTTTTTT. The chain combines TRBV2 with TRBJ1-4; no definite D call. The V end lost 0 bases, the J end lost 0 bases, and 14 bases lay between the germline ends. The CDR3 is 18 amino acids. Germline CDR1 is SNHLY and CDR2 is FYNNEI.

As DNA, the CDR3 is TGTGCCGAATACCGGGACCCCGGACCCCTTGGCCATGGCTACACCTTC. Protein: CAEYRDPGPLGHGYTF. The rearrangement links TRBV30 to TRBJ1-2, with a weak D call TRBD1 (5 bases). V lost 8 bases and J lost 6, with 28 bases in between. The germline V gene has CDR1 GTSNPN and CDR2 SVGIG (reference sequence). The CDR3 is made up of 16 amino acids.

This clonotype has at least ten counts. The CDR3 DNA reads as TGTGCCTGGAGTGTATGGGGGAGGAACAATGAGCAGTTCTTC. This sequence encodes CAWSVWGRNNEQFF. The chain links TRBV30 to TRBJ2-1; D may be TRBD2 (6 bases). The CDR3 is 14 residues long. V was shortened by 0 bases and J by 5 bases, with 11 bases between the two germline ends. Germline V gene lookup returns CDR1 GTSNPN and CDR2 SVGIG (reference sequence). Looking up the rest from reference TRBV30 and TRBJ2-1 gives the full variable domain: SQTIHQWPATLVQPVGSPLSLECTVEGTSNPNLYWYRQAAGRGLQLLFYSVGIGQISSEVPQNLSASRPQDRQFILSSKKLLLSDSGFYLCAWSVWGRNNEQFFGPGTRLTVL.

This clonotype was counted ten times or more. The CDR3 region is CASSPTSGSRNEQYF. CDR3 sequence (DNA): TGTGCCAGCAGTCCGACTAGCGGGAGTAGGAACGAGCAGTACTTC. This sequence joins TRBV11-2 and TRBJ2-7; 12 nucleotides align to TRBD2. The trim removed 6 bases at V and 5 bases at J, leaving 8 bases unmatched. There are 15 residues in the CDR3. Germline-derived CDR1 and CDR2 are SGHAT and FQNNGV.

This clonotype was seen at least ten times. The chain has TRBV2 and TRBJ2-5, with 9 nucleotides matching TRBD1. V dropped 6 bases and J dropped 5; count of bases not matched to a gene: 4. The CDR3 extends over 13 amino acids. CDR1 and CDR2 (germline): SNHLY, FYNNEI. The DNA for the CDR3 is TGTGCCAGCAGAACAGGGGGCTGGGAGACCCAGTACTTC. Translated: CASRTGGWETQYF.

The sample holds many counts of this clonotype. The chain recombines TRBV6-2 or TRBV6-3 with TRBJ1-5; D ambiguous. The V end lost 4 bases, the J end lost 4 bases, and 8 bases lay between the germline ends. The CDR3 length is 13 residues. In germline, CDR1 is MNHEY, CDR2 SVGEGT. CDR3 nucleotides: TGTGCCAGCAGTTCTTTCGGGAATCAGCCCCAGCATTTT. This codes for CASSSFGNQPQHF.

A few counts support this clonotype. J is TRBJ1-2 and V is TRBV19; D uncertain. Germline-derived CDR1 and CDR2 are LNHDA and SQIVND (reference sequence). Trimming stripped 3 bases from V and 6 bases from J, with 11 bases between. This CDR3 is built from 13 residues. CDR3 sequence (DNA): TGTGCCAGTAGTATCCAGAATTCCAATGGCTACACCTTC. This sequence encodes CASSIQNSNGYTF.

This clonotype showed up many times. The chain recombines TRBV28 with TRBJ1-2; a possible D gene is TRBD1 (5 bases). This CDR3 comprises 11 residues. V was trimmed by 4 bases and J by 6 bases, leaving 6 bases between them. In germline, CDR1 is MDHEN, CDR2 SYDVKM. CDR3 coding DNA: TGTGCCAGCAGTTCCAGGGATGGCTACACCTTC. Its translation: CASSSRDGYTF.

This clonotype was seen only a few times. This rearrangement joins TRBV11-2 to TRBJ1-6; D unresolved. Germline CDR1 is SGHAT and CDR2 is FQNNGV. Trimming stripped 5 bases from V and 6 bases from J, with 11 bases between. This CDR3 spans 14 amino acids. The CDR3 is CASSLFSSNSPLHF. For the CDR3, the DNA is TGTGCCAGCAGCCTCTTTTCGAGTAATTCACCCCTCCACTTT.

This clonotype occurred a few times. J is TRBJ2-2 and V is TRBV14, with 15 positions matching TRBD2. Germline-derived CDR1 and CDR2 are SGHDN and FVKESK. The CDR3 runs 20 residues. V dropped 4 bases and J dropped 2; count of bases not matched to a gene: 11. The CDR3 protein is CASSPPPGLAGGINTGELFF. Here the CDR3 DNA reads TGTGCCAGCAGCCCCCCCCCCGGACTAGCGGGAGGGATCAACACCGGGGAGCTGTTTTTT.

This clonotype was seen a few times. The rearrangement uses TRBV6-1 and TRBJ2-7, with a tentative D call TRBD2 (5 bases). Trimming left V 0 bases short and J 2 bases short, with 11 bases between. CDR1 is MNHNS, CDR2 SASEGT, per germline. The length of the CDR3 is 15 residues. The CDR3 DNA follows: TGTGCCAGCAGTGAAGCGGCCGGGAATCCCTACGAGCAGTACTTC. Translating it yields CASSEAAGNPYEQYF.

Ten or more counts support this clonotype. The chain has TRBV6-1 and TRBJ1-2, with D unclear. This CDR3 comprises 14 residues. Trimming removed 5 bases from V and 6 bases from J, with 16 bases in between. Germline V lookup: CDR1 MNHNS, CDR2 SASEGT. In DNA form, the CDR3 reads TGTGCCAGCAGTTACGATAGGGTGATGAATGGCTACACCTTC. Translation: CASSYDRVMNGYTF.

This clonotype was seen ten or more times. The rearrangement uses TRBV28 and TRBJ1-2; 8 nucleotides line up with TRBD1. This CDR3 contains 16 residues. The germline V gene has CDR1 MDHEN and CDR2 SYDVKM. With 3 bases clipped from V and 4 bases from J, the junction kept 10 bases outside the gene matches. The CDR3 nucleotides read TGTGCCAGCAGTTTCTCCCGGGACAGGATCCCCTATGGCTACACCTTC. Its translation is CASSFSRDRIPYGYTF.

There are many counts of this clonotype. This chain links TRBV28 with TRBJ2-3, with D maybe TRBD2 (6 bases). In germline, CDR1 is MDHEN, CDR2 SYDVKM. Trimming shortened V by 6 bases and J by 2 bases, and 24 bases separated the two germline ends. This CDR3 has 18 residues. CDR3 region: CASSISGWLAFDTDTQYF. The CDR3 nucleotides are TGTGCCAGCAGCATTAGTGGCTGGCTAGCGTTTGACACAGATACGCAGTATTTT.

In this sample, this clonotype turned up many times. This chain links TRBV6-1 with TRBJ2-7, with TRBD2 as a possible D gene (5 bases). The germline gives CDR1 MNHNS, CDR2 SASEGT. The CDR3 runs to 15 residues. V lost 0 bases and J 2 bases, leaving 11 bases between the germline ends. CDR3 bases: TGTGCCAGCAGTGAAGCGCCCGGGAACACCTACGAGCAGTACTTC. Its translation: CASSEAPGNTYEQYF.

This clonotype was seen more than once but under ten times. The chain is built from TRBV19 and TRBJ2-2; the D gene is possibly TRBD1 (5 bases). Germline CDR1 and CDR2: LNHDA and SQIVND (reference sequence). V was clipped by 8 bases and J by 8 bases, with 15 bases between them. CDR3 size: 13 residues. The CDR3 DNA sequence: TGTGCCAGTCGTAGCAGAAGGGGAGGGGAGCTGTTTTTT. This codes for CASRSRRGGELFF.